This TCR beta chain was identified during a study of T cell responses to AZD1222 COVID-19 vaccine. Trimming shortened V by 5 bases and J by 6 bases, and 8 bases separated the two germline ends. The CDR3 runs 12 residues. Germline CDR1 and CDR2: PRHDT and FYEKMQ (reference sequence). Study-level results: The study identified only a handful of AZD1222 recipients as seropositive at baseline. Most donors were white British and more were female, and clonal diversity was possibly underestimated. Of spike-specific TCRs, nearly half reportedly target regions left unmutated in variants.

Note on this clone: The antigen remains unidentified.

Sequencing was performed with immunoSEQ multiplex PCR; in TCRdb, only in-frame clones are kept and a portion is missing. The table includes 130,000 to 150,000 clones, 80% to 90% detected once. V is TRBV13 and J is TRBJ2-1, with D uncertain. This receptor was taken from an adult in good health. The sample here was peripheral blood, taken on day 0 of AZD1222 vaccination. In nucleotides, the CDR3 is TGTGCCAGCAGCGTACCTAGCAATGAGCAGTTCTTC. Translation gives CASSVPSNEQFF.